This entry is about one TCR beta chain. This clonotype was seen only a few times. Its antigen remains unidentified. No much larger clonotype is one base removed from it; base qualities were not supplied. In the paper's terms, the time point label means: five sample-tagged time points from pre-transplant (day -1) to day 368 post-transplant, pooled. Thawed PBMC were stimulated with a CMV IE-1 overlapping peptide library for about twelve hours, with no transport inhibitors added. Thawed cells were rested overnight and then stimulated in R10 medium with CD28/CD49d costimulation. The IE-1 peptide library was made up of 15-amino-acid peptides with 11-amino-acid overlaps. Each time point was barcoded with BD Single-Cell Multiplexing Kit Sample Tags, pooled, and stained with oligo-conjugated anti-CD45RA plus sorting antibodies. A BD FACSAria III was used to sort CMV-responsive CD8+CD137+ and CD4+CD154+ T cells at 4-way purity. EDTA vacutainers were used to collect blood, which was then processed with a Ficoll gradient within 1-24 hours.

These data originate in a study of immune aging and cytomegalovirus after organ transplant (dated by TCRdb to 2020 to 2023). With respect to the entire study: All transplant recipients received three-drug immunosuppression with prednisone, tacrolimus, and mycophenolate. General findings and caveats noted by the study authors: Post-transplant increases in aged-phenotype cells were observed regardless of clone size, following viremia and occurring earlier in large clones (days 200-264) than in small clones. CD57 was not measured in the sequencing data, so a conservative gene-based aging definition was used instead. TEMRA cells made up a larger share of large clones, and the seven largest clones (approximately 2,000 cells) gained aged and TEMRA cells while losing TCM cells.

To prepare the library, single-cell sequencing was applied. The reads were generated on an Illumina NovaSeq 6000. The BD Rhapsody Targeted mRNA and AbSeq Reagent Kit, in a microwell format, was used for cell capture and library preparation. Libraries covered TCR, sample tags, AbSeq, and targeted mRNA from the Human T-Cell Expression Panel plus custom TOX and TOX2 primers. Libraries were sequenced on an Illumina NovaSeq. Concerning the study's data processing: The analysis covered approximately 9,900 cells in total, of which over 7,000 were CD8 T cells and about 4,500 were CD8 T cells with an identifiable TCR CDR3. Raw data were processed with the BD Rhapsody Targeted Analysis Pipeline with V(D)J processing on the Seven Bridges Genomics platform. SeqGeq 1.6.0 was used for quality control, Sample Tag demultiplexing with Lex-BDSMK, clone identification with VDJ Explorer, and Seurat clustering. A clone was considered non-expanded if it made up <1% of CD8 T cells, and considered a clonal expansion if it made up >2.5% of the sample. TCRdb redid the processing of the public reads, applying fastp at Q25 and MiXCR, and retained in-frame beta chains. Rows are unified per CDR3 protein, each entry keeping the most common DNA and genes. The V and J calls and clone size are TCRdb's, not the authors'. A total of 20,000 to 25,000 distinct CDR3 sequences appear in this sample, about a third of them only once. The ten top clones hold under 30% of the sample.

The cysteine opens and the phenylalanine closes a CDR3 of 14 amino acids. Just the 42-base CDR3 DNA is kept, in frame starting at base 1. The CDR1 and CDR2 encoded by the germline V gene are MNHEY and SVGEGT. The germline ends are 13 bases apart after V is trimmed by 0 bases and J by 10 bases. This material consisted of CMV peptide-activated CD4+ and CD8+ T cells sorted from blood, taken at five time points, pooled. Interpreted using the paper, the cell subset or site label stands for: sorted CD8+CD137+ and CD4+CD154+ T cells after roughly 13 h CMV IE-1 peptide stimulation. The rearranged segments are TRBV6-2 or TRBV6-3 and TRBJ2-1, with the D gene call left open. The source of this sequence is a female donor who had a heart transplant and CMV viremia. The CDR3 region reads CASSYSPHSAEQFF. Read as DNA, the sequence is TGTGCCAGCAGTTACTCACCACACAGCGCCGAGCAGTTCTTC.